Shown below are 32 T cell receptor beta chains from a single sample sequenced in a study of blood T cell repertoires in COVID-19. Clones were read by immunoSEQ multiplex PCR, and TCRdb kept only the in-frame ones, dropping some. The table includes about 200,000 clones, 86% detected once. Sequenced sample: peripheral blood. These receptors came from a woman in her 70s with acute or convalescent COVID-19.

The chain carries TRBV5-4 and TRBJ2-3; 11 bases are a match to TRBD2. The CDR3 extends over 17 amino acids. Germline V gene data show CDR1 as SGHNT and CDR2 as YYREEE (reference sequence). Trimming cost V 5 bases and J 2 bases; bases outside gene matches: 10. CDR3 coding DNA: TGTGCCAGCAGGACGGGACTAGCGGACTCCAACACAGATACGCAGTATTTT. Translated, it gives CASRTGLADSNTDTQYF.

This chain connects TRBV5-8 to TRBJ2-5; D remains unclear. Between the trimmed V and J ends, which lost 6 bases and 1 base, there was a span of 10 bases. Looked up from germline, CDR1 is SGHTS and CDR2 is YDEGEE. The CDR3 has 13 residues. CDR3 sequence (DNA): TGTGCCAGCAATGGGCAGCCCCAAGAGACCCAGTACTTC. Amino acids: CASNGQPQETQYF. Filled out from reference TRBV5-8 and TRBJ2-5, the complete variable domain reads EAGVTQSPTHLIKTRGQQATLRCSPISGHTSVYWYQQALGLGLQFLLWYDEGEERNRGNFPPRFSGRQFPNYSSELNVNALELEDSALYLCASNGQPQETQYFGPGTRLLVL.

The chain carries TRBV6-5 and TRBJ1-6; 9 positions agree with TRBD1. This CDR3 contains 13 residues. In germline, CDR1 is MNHEY, CDR2 SVGAGI. Trimming at V came to 9 bases and at J to 6 bases, leaving 3 bases not matched to a gene. CDR3: CASRTGANSPLHF. The CDR3 region has the DNA TGTGCCAGTAGGACAGGGGCTAATTCACCCCTCCACTTT.

The chain recombines TRBV28 with TRBJ1-2, with D perhaps matching TRBD1 (6 bases). V was clipped by 5 bases and J by 8 bases, with 15 bases between them. This CDR3 is built from 13 residues. Per the germline V gene, CDR1 is MDHEN and CDR2 is SYDVKM. The CDR3 DNA reads TGTGCCAGCAGTGTACAGGGTCGGGGCGGCTACACCTTC. Translated: CASSVQGRGGYTF.

The chain combines TRBV12-5 with TRBJ1-6; TRBD1 agrees at 10 bases. CDR1 and CDR2 from the germline V gene are LGHNT and FRNRAP. The V and J ends lost 5 bases and 7 bases, in that order; junction bases with no gene match: 5. This CDR3 has 15 residues. CDR3 loop: CASGRSGQGNSPLHF. As DNA, the CDR3 is TGTGCTAGTGGTCGTTCGGGACAGGGGAATTCACCCCTCCACTTT.

V usage is TRBV15 and J usage is TRBJ1-2, with 7 bases fitting TRBD1. Trimming removed 1 base from V and 2 bases from J; junction bases left unmatched: 7. Per the germline V gene, CDR1 is LNHNV and CDR2 is YYDKDF (reference sequence). The CDR3 is made up of 16 amino acids. CDR3 sequence reads: CATSRGEGARNYGYTF. In DNA form, the CDR3 reads TGTGCCACCAGCAGAGGAGAGGGGGCGCGGAACTATGGCTACACCTTC.

In its sample, this clone was seen once. The chain joins TRBV4-2 to TRBJ1-4; D gene uncertain. Germline V gives CDR1 LGHNA, CDR2 YNFKEQ. Trimming cost V 0 bases and J 4 bases, with 18 bases left between them. The CDR3 is 18 amino acids. CDR3 loop: CASSQESHLGGINEKLFF. The DNA for the CDR3 is TGTGCCAGCAGCCAAGAGTCACATCTGGGAGGGATTAATGAAAAACTGTTTTTT.

This clone was detected only once. The genes are TRBV27 and TRBJ1-4, with no clear D. The CDR3 is made up of 13 amino acids. Germline CDR1 is MNHEY and CDR2 is SMNVEV (reference sequence). V was clipped by 7 bases and J by 10 bases, with 16 bases between them. For the CDR3, the DNA is TGTGCCAGCAAGTTCGCGTCCGGAGCAAAACTGTTTTTT. Protein: CASKFASGAKLFF.

V usage is TRBV27 and J usage is TRBJ1-6; weak D call: TRBD1 (6 bases). This CDR3 comprises 15 residues. With 5 bases removed from V and 10 bases from J, the gap between germline ends came to 18 bases. Germline V gene sequence: CDR1 MNHEY, CDR2 SMNVEV (reference sequence). CDR3 nucleotide sequence: TGTGCCAGCAGTCCTACAACAGGGATTCGGTCACCCCTCCACTTT. Translated: CASSPTTGIRSPLHF.

The CDR3 sequence is CASSLDGTDTQYF. Here the CDR3 DNA reads TGCGCCAGCAGCTTGGACGGGACAGATACGCAGTATTTT. The chain combines TRBV5-1 with TRBJ2-3; D is unclear. CDR3 length equals 13 residues. The ends were cut back, 0 bases at V and 3 bases at J, with 5 bases in the middle. Germline CDR1 SGHRS, CDR2 YFSETQ.

This chain links TRBV7-8 with TRBJ1-2, with 7 bases aligning to TRBD1. Trimming at V came to 5 bases and at J to 7 bases, leaving 10 bases not matched to a gene. This CDR3 has 14 amino acids. CDR1 SGHVS and CDR2 FQNEAQ come from the germline V gene. As DNA, the CDR3 is TGTGCCAGCAGCGTTGGACAGGTCGGTTCTGGCTACACCTTC. Residues: CASSVGQVGSGYTF.

The chain couples TRBV9 to TRBJ2-6, with unresolved D. The length of the CDR3 is 15 residues. The V gene lost 1 base and the J gene lost 1 base, with 6 bases spanning the gap. Germline V CDR1 and CDR2: SGDLS, YYNGEE. CDR3 nucleotides: TGTGCCAGCAGCGTAACAAGTTCTGGGGCCAACGTCCTGACTTTC. Amino acid sequence: CASSVTSSGANVLTF.

V usage is TRBV28 and J usage is TRBJ2-6; D is perhaps TRBD1 (5 bases). This CDR3 region has 15 residues. V gave up 8 bases and J gave up 0 bases, with 11 bases separating them. From germline, CDR1 is MDHEN and CDR2 SYDVKM. The CDR3 is CASQGFSSGANVLTF. The CDR3 nucleotides are TGTGCCAGCCAGGGTTTCAGCTCTGGGGCCAACGTCCTGACTTTC.

CDR3: CASSAVWQGDYGYTF. DNA for the CDR3: TGTGCCAGCAGCGCCGTATGGCAGGGTGACTATGGCTACACCTTC. The rearrangement joins TRBV6-5 to TRBJ1-2; D may be TRBD1 (5 bases). Germline CDR1 reads MNHEY; CDR2 reads SVGAGI. The germline V and J ends were trimmed by 6 bases and 3 bases, with 17 bases remaining between them. CDR3 size: 15 residues.

The CDR3 sequence is CASSSGTGPTEAFF. CDR3 nucleotide sequence: TGTGCCAGCAGTTCCGGGACAGGGCCCACTGAAGCTTTCTTT. This chain joins TRBV6-5 and TRBJ1-1, with 9 bases matching TRBD1. Germline CDR1 reads MNHEY; CDR2 reads SVGAGI. J gave up 4 bases and V 4 bases, and 4 bases lay outside the gene matches. The CDR3 contains 14 residues.

This clone was picked up one time. The chain couples TRBV12-3 or TRBV12-4 to TRBJ2-5; D not certain. This CDR3 has 11 amino acids. The V and J ends lost 4 bases and 3 bases respectively, with 3 bases between them. In nucleotides, the CDR3 is TGTGCCAGCAGTTCCGAAGAGACCCAGTACTTC. This gives the protein CASSSEETQYF.

The chain is built from TRBV7-8 and TRBJ1-1; 7 positions match TRBD1. V shed 0 bases and J 2 bases; nucleotides not matched to a gene: 3. The CDR3 spans 15 residues. Germline V lookup: CDR1 SGHVS, CDR2 FQNEAQ. Here the CDR3 reads CASSLARTGNTEAFF. The CDR3 nucleotides are TGTGCCAGCAGCTTAGCGCGGACAGGAAACACTGAAGCTTTCTTT.

This chain connects TRBV19 to TRBJ1-1; possibly TRBD1 for D (6 bases). Germline CDR1 and CDR2: LNHDA and SQIVND (reference sequence). Trimming cost V 3 bases and J 5 bases, with 13 bases left between them. The CDR3 runs 14 residues. The CDR3 DNA sequence: TGTGCCAGTAGTATGAAGGGGGTGAGTACTGAAGCTTTCTTT. It codes for CASSMKGVSTEAFF.

The chain combines TRBV7-8 with TRBJ1-5, with a possible D match to TRBD1 (5 bases). In germline, CDR1 is SGHVS, CDR2 FQNEAQ. The CDR3 totals 14 residues. The V and J ends lost 5 bases and 7 bases respectively, with 15 bases between them. The CDR3 DNA sequence: TGTGCCAGCAGCCCCTTGAGGGGAGGGCAGCCCCAGCATTTT. Translated: CASSPLRGGQPQHF.

The J gene is TRBJ2-1, the V gene TRBV5-6, with TRBD2 matching over 9 bases. Germline V lookup: CDR1 SGHDT, CDR2 YYEEEE. The CDR3 is 16 amino acids. V was pared by 4 bases and J by 3 bases, with 8 bases of the junction left unmatched. The CDR3 DNA sequence: TGTGCCAGCAGCCCCCCTAGCGGGGAGATCTACAATGAGCAGTTCTTC. This encodes CASSPPSGEIYNEQFF.

This clone has a single count. The chain has TRBV5-1 and TRBJ2-3; possible D gene TRBD1, 5 bases. Trimming took off 6 bases at V and 2 bases at J, with 10 bases between the two ends. The CDR3 has 13 amino acids. Germline V CDR1 and CDR2: SGHRS, YFSETQ. CDR3 bases: TGCGCCAGCACCCAGGGAACCACAGATACGCAGTATTTT. It encodes CASTQGTTDTQYF. Complete variable domain (other parts from reference TRBV5-1 and TRBJ2-3): KAGVTQTPRYLIKTRGQQVTLSCSPISGHRSVSWYQQTPGQGLQFLFEYFSETQRNKGNFPGRFSGRQFSNSRSEMNVSTLELGDSALYLCASTQGTTDTQYFGPGTRLTVL.

The J gene is TRBJ1-1, the V gene TRBV3-1 (or the pseudogene TRBV3-2); D perhaps matches TRBD1 (5 bases). The V and J ends lost 3 bases and 2 bases respectively, with 10 bases between them. CDR1 is LGHDT and CDR2 is YNNKEL in the germline V gene (reference sequence). The CDR3 runs 14 residues. The CDR3 bases are TGTGCCAGCAGCCAGTCGGACATTAACACTGAAGCTTTCTTT. Residues: CASSQSDINTEAFF.

CDR3 sequence (DNA): TGTGCCAGCAGCTTAGCCTTGACAGGGTCTGAAGCTTTCTTT. Protein: CASSLALTGSEAFF. The chain has TRBV7-2 and TRBJ1-1; TRBD1 matches at 7 bases. The CDR3 sequence is 14 residues long. V dropped 0 bases and J dropped 6; count of bases not matched to a gene: 4. CDR1 SGHTA and CDR2 FQGNSA come from the germline V gene.

V and J are TRBV28 and TRBJ1-2; 8 bases map to TRBD1. Germline assignment: CDR1 MDHEN and CDR2 SYDVKM. This CDR3 contains 14 residues. V shed 6 bases and J 1 base; nucleotides not matched to a gene: 4. The CDR3 loop reads CASRRQGFNYGYTF. CDR3 in DNA: TGTGCCAGCAGAAGACAGGGGTTTAACTATGGCTACACCTTC.

This clone was seen a few times. This chain links TRBV6-5 with TRBJ2-1; tentatively, D is TRBD2 (6 bases). The V end was cut by 6 bases, the J end by 5 bases, with 14 bases between. The CDR3 has 14 amino acids. CDR1 is MNHEY, CDR2 SVGAGI, per germline. The CDR3 sequence: CASSIGGSDNEQFF. CDR3 coding DNA: TGTGCCAGCAGCATTGGGGGGTCGGACAATGAGCAGTTCTTC.

This chain uses TRBV27 with TRBJ1-4, with TRBD1 as a possible D gene (5 bases). The CDR3 sequence is 17 residues long. Germline V gene data show CDR1 as MNHEY and CDR2 as SMNVEV (reference sequence). Trimming removed 4 bases at V and 7 bases at J, with 22 bases between. DNA of the CDR3: TGTGCCAGCAGTTCTGGGGGGAGGGGCCCTGTGAGTGAAAAACTGTTTTTT. Translation: CASSSGGRGPVSEKLFF.

The gene calls are TRBV5-6 and TRBJ1-4, with D perhaps TRBD1 (5 bases). This CDR3 region has 13 residues. CDR1 is SGHDT, CDR2 YYEEEE, per germline. Trimming cost V 4 bases and J 8 bases, with 12 bases left between them. The CDR3 is CASSQSRGEKLFF. The CDR3 nucleotides are TGTGCCAGCAGCCAGTCCCGGGGGGAAAAACTGTTTTTT.

The genes are TRBV27 and TRBJ1-5; 10 nucleotides line up with TRBD1. Per the germline V gene, CDR1 is MNHEY and CDR2 is SMNVEV (reference sequence). This CDR3 is built from 16 residues. The J segment lost 3 bases and the V segment lost 5 bases, leaving 7 bases of the junction unmatched. The DNA for the CDR3 is TGTGCCAGCAGTCGACTCGGGACAGGGGACAATCAGCCCCAGCATTTT. Amino acids: CASSRLGTGDNQPQHF.

V usage is TRBV5-1 and J usage is TRBJ1-3, with unresolved D. CDR3 length: 14 amino acids. Trimming pared 4 bases from V and 0 bases from J, leaving 8 bases between. The germline V gene encodes CDR1 SGHRS and CDR2 YFSETQ. The CDR3 nucleotides read TGCGCCAGCAGCGCAGGTCTCTCTGGAAACACCATATATTTT. Amino acids: CASSAGLSGNTIYF.

This clone was counted once. The CDR3 here is CASKGTGWTEAFF. Here the CDR3 DNA reads TGTGCCAGTAAAGGTACAGGCTGGACTGAAGCTTTCTTT. The chain is built from TRBV19 and TRBJ1-1, with a possible D match to TRBD1 (5 bases). V shed 7 bases and J shed 5 bases, with 14 bases lying between them. The length of the CDR3 is 13 residues. Germline CDR1 reads LNHDA; CDR2 reads SQIVND (reference sequence).

This clone has just one count. The chain employs TRBV6-5 and TRBJ2-5, with a possible D match to TRBD2 (6 bases). Trimming shortened V by 8 bases and J by 5 bases, and 15 bases separated the two germline ends. Looked up from germline, CDR1 is MNHEY and CDR2 is SVGAGI. The CDR3 covers 13 residues. In nucleotides, the CDR3 is TGTGCCAGCCGCTTGGGGCTAGCGGAGACCCAGTACTTC. Translated, it gives CASRLGLAETQYF.

The CDR3 DNA sequence: TGTGCCAGCAGTTTTCCCTTGTCACCCCTCCACTTT. Translated: CASSFPLSPLHF. The chain links TRBV12-3 or TRBV12-4 to TRBJ1-6, with D unclear. The CDR3 is 12 residues long. Deletions cut 3 bases from V and 10 bases from J, with 7 bases between.